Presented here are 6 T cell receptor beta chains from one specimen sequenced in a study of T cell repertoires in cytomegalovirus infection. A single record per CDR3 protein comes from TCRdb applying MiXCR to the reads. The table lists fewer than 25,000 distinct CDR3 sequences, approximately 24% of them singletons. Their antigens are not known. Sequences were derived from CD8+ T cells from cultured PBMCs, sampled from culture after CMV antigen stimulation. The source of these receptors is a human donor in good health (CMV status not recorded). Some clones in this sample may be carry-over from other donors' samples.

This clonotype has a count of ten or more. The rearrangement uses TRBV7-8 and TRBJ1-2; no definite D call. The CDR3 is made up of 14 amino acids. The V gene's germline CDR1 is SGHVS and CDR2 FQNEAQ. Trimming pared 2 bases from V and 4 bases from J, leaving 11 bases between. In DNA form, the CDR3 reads TGTGCCAGCAGCTTACGAGGTTTGGGCTATGGCTACACCTTC. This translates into CASSLRGLGYGYTF.

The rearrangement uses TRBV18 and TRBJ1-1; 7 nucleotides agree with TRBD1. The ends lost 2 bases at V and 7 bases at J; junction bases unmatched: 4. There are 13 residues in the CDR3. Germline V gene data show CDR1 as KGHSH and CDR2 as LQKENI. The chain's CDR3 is CASSPWGTDEAFF. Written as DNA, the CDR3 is TGTGCCAGCTCACCATGGGGGACAGATGAAGCTTTCTTT.

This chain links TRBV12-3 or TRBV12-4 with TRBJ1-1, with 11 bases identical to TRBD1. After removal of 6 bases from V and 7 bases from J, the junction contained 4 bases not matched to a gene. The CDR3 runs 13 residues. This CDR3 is CASSLGTGGEAFF. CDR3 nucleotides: TGTGCCAGCAGCCTCGGGACAGGGGGTGAAGCTTTCTTT.

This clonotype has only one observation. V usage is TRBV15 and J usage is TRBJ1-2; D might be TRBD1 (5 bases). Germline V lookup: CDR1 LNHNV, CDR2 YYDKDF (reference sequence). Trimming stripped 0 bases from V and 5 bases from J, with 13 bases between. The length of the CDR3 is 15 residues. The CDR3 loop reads CATSRDREVGYGYTF. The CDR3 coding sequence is TGTGCCACCAGCAGAGACAGGGAAGTGGGGTATGGCTACACCTTC.

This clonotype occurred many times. CDR3 nucleotides: TGTGCCAGCAGCTCCCGATTCGAGGGGGCCTTTGAAATGGAGCAGTTCTTC. Translating it yields CASSSRFEGAFEMEQFF. The rearrangement links TRBV7-9 to TRBJ2-1, with 7 bases that match TRBD1. V shed 4 bases, J shed 10 bases, and the junction held 19 bases outside the gene matches. Per the germline V gene, CDR1 is SEHNR and CDR2 is FQNEAQ (reference sequence). The CDR3 is 17 amino acids.

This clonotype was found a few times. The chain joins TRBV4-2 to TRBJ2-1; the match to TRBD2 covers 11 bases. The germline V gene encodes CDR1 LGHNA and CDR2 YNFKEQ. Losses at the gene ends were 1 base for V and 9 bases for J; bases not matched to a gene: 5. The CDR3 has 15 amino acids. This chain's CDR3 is CASSQGSGGAGEQFF. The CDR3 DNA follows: TGTGCCAGCAGCCAAGGTAGCGGGGGGGCTGGTGAGCAGTTCTTC.